This TCR beta chain was identified in a study of a mutant IDH1 vaccine in newly diagnosed glioma. The overall study: There were roughly 62% males and roughly 38% females among treated patients, whose mean age was 40.4 years. Former treatment meant radiotherapy, temozolomide, or both; the majority had gotten both. In the visit schedule, V12 fell in week 35, while V13 fell in week 47.

Time point noted: week 35, safety follow-up. Doses consisted of 300 ug of mutant IDH1 20-mer peptide each, paired with topical imiquimod. V dropped 7 bases and J dropped 0 bases, with 10 bases sitting between them. This CDR3 has 13 residues. Per germline, CDR1 SNHLY and CDR2 FYNNEI. This clone occurred once. Its antigen remains unidentified. Assay used: immunoSEQ multiplex PCR; TCRdb lists only in-frame clones, some missing. The data contain around 60,000 clones, roughly 84% of them singletons. This sequence was found in a man aged 25-45 years with glioma. Source: PBMCs, taken from a glioma patient whose treatment included an IDH1 peptide vaccine. The chain joins TRBV2 to TRBJ2-7, with a weak D call TRBD1 (5 bases). Here the CDR3 reads CASTLTDSYEQYF. CDR3 nucleotide sequence: TGTGCCAGCACTTTGACAGACTCCTACGAGCAGTACTTC. The variable domain in full, completed from reference TRBV2 and TRBJ2-7, reads EPEVTQTPSHQVTQMGQEVILRCVPISNHLYFYWYRQILGQKVEFLVSFYNNEISEKSEIFDDQFSVERPDGSNFTLKIRSTKLEDSAMYFCASTLTDSYEQYFGPGTRLTVT.